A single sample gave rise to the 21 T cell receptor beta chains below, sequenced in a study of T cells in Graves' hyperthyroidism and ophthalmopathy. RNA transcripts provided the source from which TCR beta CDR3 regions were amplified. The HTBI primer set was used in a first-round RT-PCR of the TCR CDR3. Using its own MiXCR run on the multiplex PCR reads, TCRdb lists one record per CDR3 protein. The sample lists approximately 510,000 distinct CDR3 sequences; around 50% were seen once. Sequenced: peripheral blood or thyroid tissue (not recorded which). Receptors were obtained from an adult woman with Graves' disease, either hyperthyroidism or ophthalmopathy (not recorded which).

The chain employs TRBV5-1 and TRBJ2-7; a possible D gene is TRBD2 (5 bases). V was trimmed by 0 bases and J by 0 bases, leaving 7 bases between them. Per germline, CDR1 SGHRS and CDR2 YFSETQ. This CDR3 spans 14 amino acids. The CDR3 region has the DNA TGCGCCAGCAGCTTGGTTAGCGCCTCCTACGAGCAGTACTTC. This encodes CASSLVSASYEQYF.

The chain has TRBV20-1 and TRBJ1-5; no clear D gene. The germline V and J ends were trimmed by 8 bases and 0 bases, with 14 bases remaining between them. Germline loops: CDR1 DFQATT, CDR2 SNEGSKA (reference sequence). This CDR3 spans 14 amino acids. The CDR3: CSSFGRYSNQPQHF. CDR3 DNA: TGCAGTTCCTTCGGGCGATATAGCAATCAGCCCCAGCATTTT.

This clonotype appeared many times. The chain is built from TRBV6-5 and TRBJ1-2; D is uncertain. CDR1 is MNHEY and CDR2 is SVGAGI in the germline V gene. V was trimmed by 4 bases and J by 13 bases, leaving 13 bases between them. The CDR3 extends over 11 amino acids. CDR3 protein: CASSSPGPFTF. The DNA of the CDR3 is TGTGCCAGCAGTTCCCCCGGACCCTTCACCTTC.

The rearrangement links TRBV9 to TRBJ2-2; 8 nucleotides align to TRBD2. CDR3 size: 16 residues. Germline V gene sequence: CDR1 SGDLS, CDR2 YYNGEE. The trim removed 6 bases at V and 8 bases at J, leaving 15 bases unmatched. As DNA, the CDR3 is TGTGCCAGCACCCTTCGGGGGGGGCTCTACCCTGGGGAGCTGTTTTTT. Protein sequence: CASTLRGGLYPGELFF.

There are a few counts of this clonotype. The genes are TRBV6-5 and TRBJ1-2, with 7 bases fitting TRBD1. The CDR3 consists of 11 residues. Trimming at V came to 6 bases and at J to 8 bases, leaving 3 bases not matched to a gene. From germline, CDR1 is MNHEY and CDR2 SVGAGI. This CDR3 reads CASRTGWGYTF. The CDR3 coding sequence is TGTGCCAGCAGGACAGGGTGGGGCTACACCTTC.

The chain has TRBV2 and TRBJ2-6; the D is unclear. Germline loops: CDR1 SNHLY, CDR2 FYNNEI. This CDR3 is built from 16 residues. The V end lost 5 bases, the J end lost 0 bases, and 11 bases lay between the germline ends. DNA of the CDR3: TGTGCCAGCAGTCCCGCAGGAGTCTCTGGGGCCAACGTCCTGACTTTC. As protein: CASSPAGVSGANVLTF.

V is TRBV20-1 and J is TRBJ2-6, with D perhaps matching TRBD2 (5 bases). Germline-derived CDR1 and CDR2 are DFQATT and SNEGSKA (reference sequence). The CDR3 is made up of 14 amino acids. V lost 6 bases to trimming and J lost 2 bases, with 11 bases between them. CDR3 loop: CSAVEGPGANVLTF. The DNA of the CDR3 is TGCAGTGCGGTCGAGGGTCCTGGGGCCAACGTCCTGACTTTC.

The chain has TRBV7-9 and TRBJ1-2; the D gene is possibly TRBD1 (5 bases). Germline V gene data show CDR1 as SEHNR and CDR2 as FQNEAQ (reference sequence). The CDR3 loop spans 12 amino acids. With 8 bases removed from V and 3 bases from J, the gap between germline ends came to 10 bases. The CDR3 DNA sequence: TGTGCCAGCTCGCGAGGGGACTATGGCTACACCTTC. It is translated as CASSRGDYGYTF.

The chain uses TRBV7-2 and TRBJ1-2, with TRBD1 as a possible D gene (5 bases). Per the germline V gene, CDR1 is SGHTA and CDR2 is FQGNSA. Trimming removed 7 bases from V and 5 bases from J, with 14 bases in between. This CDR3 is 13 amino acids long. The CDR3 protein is CASNPQGQYGYTF. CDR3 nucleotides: TGTGCCAGCAATCCGCAGGGCCAATATGGCTACACCTTC.

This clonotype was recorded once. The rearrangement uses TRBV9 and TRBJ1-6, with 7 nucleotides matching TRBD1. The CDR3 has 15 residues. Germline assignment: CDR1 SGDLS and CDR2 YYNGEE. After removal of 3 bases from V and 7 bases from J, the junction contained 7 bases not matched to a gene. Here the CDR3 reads CASSAPGTVNSPLHF. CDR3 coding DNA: TGTGCCAGCAGCGCCCCCGGGACAGTAAATTCACCCCTCCACTTT.

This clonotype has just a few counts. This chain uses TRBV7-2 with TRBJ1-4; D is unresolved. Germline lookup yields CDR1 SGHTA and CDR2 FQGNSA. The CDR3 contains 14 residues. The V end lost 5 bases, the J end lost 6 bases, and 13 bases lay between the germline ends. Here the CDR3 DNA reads TGTGCCAGCAGCCCCTCGGGCAGATATGAAAAACTGTTTTTT. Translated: CASSPSGRYEKLFF.

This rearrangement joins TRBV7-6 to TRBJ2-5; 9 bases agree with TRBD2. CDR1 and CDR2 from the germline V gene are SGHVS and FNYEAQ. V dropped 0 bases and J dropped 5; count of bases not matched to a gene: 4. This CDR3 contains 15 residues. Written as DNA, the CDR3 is TGTGCCAGCAGCTTAGCCGCGGGAGGGCCCGAGACCCAGTACTTC. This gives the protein CASSLAAGGPETQYF.

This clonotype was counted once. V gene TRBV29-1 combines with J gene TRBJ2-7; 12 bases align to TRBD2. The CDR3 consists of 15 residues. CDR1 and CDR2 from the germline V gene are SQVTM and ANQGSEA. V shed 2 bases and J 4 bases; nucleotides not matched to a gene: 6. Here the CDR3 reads CSVESWTSGTYEQYF. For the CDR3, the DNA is TGCAGCGTTGAAAGTTGGACTAGCGGGACGTACGAGCAGTACTTC.

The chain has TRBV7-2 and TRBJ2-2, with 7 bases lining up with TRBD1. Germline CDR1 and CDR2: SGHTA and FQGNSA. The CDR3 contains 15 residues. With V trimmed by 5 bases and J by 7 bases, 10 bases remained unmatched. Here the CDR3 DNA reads TGTGCCAGCAGCACCCTGACAGGGACGATCGGGGAGCTGTTTTTT. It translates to CASSTLTGTIGELFF.

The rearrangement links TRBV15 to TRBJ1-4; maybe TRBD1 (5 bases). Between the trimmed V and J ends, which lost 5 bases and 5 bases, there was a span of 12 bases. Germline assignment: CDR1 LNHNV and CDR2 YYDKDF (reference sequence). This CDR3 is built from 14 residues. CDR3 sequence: CATSEFGGNEKLFF. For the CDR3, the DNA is TGTGCCACCAGCGAATTCGGGGGGAATGAAAAACTGTTTTTT.

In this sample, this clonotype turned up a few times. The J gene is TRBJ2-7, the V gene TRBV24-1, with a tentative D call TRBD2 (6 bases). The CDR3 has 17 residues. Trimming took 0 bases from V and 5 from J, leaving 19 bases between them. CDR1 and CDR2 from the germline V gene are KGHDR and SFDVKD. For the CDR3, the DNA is TGTGCCACCAGTGATTTGGGCACCCCGGGAGCAGCGAACGAGCAGTACTTC. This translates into CATSDLGTPGAANEQYF.

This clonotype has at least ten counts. The CDR3 sequence is CASSLAGGVVNSPLHF. CDR3 in DNA: TGTGCCAGCAGCTTGGCTGGAGGGGTAGTTAATTCACCCCTCCACTTT. V is TRBV5-8 and J is TRBJ1-6; tentatively, D is TRBD1 (5 bases). The CDR3 length is 16 residues. Germline-derived CDR1 and CDR2 are SGHTS and YDEGEE. V was clipped by 0 bases and J by 6 bases, with 13 bases between them. The whole variable domain, filled in from reference TRBV5-8 and TRBJ1-6, reads EAGVTQSPTHLIKTRGQQATLRCSPISGHTSVYWYQQALGLGLQFLLWYDEGEERNRGNFPPRFSGRQFPNYSSELNVNALELEDSALYLCASSLAGGVVNSPLHFGNGTRLTVT.

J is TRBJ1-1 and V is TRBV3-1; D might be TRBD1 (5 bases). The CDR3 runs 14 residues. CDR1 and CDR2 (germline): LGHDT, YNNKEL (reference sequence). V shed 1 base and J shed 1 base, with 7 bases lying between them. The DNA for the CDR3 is TGTGCCAGCAGCCAAGCCCAGGGGAACACTGAAGCTTTCTTT. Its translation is CASSQAQGNTEAFF. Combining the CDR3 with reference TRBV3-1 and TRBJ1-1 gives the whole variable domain DTAVSQTPKYLVTQMGNDKSIKCEQNLGHDTMYWYKQDSKKFLKIMFSYNNKELIINETVPNRFSPKSPDKAHLNLHINSLELGDSAVYFCASSQAQGNTEAFFGQGTRLTVV.

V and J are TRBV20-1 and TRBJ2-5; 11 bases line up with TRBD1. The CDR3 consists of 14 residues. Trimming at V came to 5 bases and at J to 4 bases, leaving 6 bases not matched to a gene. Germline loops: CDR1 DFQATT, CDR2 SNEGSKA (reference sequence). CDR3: CSAWDRGKRETQYF. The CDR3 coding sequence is TGCAGTGCTTGGGACAGGGGGAAGAGAGAGACCCAGTACTTC.

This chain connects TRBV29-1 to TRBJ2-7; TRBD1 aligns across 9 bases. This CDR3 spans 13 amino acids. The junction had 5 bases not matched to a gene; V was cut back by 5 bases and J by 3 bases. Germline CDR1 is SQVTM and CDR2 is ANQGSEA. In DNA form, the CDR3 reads TGCAGCGTTTGGGGACAGGGTCGCTACGAGCAGTACTTC. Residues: CSVWGQGRYEQYF.

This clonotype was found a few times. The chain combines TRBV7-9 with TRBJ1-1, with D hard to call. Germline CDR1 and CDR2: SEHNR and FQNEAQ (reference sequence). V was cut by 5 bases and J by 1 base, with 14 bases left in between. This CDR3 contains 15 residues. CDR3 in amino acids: CASSPLRRANTEAFF. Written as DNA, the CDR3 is TGTGCCAGCAGCCCTCTAAGGCGGGCGAACACTGAAGCTTTCTTT.